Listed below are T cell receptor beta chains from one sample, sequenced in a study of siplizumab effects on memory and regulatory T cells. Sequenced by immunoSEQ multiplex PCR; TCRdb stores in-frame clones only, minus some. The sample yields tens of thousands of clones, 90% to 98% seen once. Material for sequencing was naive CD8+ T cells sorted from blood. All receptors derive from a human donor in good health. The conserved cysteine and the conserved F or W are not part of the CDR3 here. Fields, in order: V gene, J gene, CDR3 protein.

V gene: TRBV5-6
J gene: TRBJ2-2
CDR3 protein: ASSDLAGGGTGELF

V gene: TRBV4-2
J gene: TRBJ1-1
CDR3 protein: ASSQETGMNTEAF

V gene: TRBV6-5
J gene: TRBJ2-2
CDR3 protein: ASSYGQPGELF

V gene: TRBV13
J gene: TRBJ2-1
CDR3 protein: ASSPERREQF

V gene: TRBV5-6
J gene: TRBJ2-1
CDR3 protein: ASSLGNEQF

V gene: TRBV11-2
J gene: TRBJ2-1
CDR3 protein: ASSPWTSGGANEQF

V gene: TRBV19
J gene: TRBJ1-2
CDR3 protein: ASSIPFYGYT

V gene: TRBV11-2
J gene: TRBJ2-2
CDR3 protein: ASSLEFIGDGELF

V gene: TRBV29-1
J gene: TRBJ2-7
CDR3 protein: SVGAGGSYEQY

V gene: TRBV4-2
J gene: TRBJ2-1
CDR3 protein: ASSQEAGAYNEQF

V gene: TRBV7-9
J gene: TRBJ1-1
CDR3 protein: ASSQGAEAF